This TCR beta chain was obtained from a study of CD8 T cells in Susac syndrome. Sequencing of TCR beta was undertaken in CD8+ and CD4+ T cells derived from blood. The RNA, about 0.5 to 1 ug, was put through reverse transcription using random hexamers. Across 54 Vbeta and 13 Jbeta, immunoSEQ multiplex PCR amplified TCR beta CDR3. TCRdb re-called the immunoSEQ multiplex PCR reads through MiXCR, storing one row per CDR3 protein. The profile shows a few hundred thousand distinct CDR3 sequences, 95% of them singletons. J was trimmed by 6 bases and V by 3 bases; bases with no gene match: 9. This CDR3 region has 15 residues. Germline V lookup: CDR1 SGDLS, CDR2 YYNGEE.

This receptor was obtained from a human donor with multiple sclerosis. The V call is TRBV9, the J call TRBJ2-3; 8 bases match TRBD2. Sequenced material: CD4+ T cells from PBMCs. The CDR3 region is CASSEAPAGVDTQYF. DNA of the CDR3: TGTGCCAGCAGCGAGGCCCCAGCGGGGGTGGATACGCAGTATTTT.